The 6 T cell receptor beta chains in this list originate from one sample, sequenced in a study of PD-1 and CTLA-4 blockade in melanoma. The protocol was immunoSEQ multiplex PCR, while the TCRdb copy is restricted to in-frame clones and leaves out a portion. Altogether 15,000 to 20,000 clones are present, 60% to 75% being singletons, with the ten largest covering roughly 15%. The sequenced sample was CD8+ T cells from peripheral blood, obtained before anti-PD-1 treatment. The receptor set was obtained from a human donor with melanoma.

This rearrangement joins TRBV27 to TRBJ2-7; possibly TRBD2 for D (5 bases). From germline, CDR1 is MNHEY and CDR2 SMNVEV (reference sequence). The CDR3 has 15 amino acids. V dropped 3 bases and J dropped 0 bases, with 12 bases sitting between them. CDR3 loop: CASSLNGVSSYEQYF. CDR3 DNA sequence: TGTGCCAGCAGTTTGAACGGGGTGAGCTCCTACGAGCAGTACTTC.

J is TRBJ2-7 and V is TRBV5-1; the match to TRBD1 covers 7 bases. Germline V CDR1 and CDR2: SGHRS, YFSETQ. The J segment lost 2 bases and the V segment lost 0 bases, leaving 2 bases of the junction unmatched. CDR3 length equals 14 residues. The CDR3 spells CASSLGDSAYEQYF. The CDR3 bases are TGCGCCAGCAGCTTGGGGGACAGTGCCTACGAGCAGTACTTC.

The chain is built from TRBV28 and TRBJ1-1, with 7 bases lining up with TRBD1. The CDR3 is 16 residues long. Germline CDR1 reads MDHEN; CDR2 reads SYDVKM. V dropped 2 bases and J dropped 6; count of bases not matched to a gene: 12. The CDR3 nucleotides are TGTGCCAGCAGTTTACTCAGAATAGGGACAGAGGCTGAAGCTTTCTTT. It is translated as CASSLLRIGTEAEAFF.

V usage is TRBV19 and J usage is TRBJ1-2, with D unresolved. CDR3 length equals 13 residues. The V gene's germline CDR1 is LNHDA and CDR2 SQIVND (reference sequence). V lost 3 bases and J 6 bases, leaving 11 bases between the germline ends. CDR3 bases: TGTGCCAGTAGTATGGGCCCTAGGGATGGCTACACCTTC. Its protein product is CASSMGPRDGYTF.

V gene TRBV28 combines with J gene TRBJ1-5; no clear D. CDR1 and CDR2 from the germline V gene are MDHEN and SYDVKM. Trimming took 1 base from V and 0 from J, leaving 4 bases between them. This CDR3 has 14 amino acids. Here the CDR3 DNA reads TGTGCCAGCAGTTTATTGGGTAGCAATCAGCCCCAGCATTTT. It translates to CASSLLGSNQPQHF.

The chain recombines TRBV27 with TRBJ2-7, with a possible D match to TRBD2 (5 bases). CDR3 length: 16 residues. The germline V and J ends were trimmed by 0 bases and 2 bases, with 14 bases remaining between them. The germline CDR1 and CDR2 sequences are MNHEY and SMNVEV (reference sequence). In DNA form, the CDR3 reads TGTGCCAGCAGTTTATCGGCCTTTGAGACTACCTACGAGCAGTACTTC. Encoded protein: CASSLSAFETTYEQYF.